These T cell receptor beta chains were read from a single sample in a study of shared clonotypes between healthy human individuals. Repertoires were generated with immunoSEQ multiplex PCR, while TCRdb's copy carries only in-frame clones and drops some. The data show around 1,900,000 clones, with roughly 93% seen just once and more than 1.5% held by the top ten. Sequences were obtained from naive CD8+ T cells from PBMCs. The receptors stem from a man younger than 35 in good health. Some clones in this sample may be carry-over from other donors' samples. CDR3s include the opening cysteine and the closing phenylalanine or tryptophan. A D gene is named only where the DNA matches it firmly. The listing skips clone size in some rows; elsewhere it reads once, few, many or a size class.

cdr3_aa cdr3_nt d_call clone_size j_call v_call
CASSRSGRARDTQYF TGTGCCAGCAGCCGTAGCGGGAGGGCCCGAGATACGCAGTATTTT TRBD2 NA TRBJ2-3 TRBV14
CASSMGQGYEQYF TGCGCCAGCAGCATGGGACAGGGTTACGAGCAGTACTTC TRBD1 NA TRBJ2-7 TRBV5-1
CASSQEGGIGNTIYF TGCGCCAGCAGCCAAGAGGGAGGGATTGGAAACACCATATATTTT NA NA TRBJ1-3 TRBV4-3
CASRGDVYEQYF TGTGCCAGCCGGGGCGACGTCTACGAGCAGTACTTC NA NA TRBJ2-7 TRBV13
CASSARDGSGRAYNEQFF TGTGCCAGCAGCGCCCGGGATGGTAGCGGGAGGGCTTACAATGAGCAGTTCTTC TRBD2 NA TRBJ2-1 TRBV7-2
CASSSHSQQVGGYTF TGTGCCAGCAGCTCACACTCACAACAGGTTGGCGGCTACACCTTC NA NA TRBJ1-2 TRBV7-6
CASSANRVSPYEQYF TGCGCCAGCAGCGCAAACAGGGTTTCCCCCTACGAGCAGTACTTC NA NA TRBJ2-7 TRBV5-1
CASSQGTGYYEQYF TGCGCCAGCAGCCAAGGAACCGGGTACTACGAGCAGTACTTC NA once TRBJ2-7 TRBV4-1
CATKQGARGYTF TGTGCCACTAAACAGGGGGCAAGGGGCTACACCTTC TRBD1 NA TRBJ1-2 TRBV19
CASPRPTTDTQYF TGTGCAAGTCCCAGGCCGACCACAGATACGCAGTATTTT NA NA TRBJ2-3 TRBV12-2
CASSSRDIDTGELFF TGTGCCAGCAGTTCGAGGGACATCGACACCGGGGAGCTGTTTTTT NA NA TRBJ2-2 TRBV6-5
CAIRMNTEAFF TGTGCCATCAGGATGAACACTGAAGCTTTCTTT NA NA TRBJ1-1 TRBV10-3
CASSFSRTGGGLNTEAFF TGTGCCAGCAGCTTTTCTCGGACAGGGGGCGGACTCAACACTGAAGCTTTCTTT TRBD1 NA TRBJ1-1 TRBV7-8
CASSDRGREGTQYF TGCGCCAGCAGCGACAGGGGCAGGGAGGGGACCCAGTACTTC NA NA TRBJ2-5 TRBV5-1
CASRPGQNTGELFF TGTGCCAGTAGACCGGGACAAAACACCGGGGAGCTGTTTTTT NA NA TRBJ2-2 TRBV19
CASSLPGGPYEQYF TGTGCCAGCAGCTTACCAGGGGGGCCCTACGAGCAGTACTTC NA NA TRBJ2-7 TRBV7-9
CASSQLGEAFF TGCGCCAGCAGCCAATTGGGTGAAGCTTTCTTT NA NA TRBJ1-1 TRBV4-3
CASSSFRTSGGTDTQYF TGTGCCAGCAGCTCCTTTAGGACTAGCGGTGGCACAGATACGCAGTATTTT TRBD2 once TRBJ2-3 TRBV7-9